The 22 T cell receptor beta chains given below trace back to one sample, sequenced in a study of T-cell reconstitution after alpha-beta-depleted transplantation in children. Preparation of the TCRbeta library was carried out with unique molecular identifiers. TCRdb ran MiXCR on the PCR reads and lists one entry per CDR3 protein. The sample carries about 980,000 distinct CDR3 sequences, roughly 31% recorded once. Sequenced here: PBMCs, mostly from graft donor cells, sampled 360 days after TCRalphabeta/CD19-depleted stem cell transplant. The source is a boy under three years old who had a stem cell transplant for SCID, so the T cells may come from the graft donor.

This sequence joins TRBV3-1 and TRBJ1-1; 9 bases line up with TRBD1. The V and J ends lost 4 bases and 7 bases, in that order; junction bases with no gene match: 10. This CDR3 is 15 amino acids long. CDR1 and CDR2 from the germline V gene are LGHDT and YNNKEL (reference sequence). Here the CDR3 reads CASSPLRDRAYEAFF. In DNA, the CDR3 is TGTGCCAGCAGCCCCCTACGGGACAGGGCATATGAAGCTTTCTTT.

The chain employs TRBV20-1 and TRBJ1-5; perhaps TRBD1 as D (6 bases). Germline lookup yields CDR1 DFQATT and CDR2 SNEGSKA (reference sequence). CDR3 length: 13 residues. V lost 1 base and J lost 3, with 7 bases in between. This CDR3 reads CSARGTDNQPQHF. The CDR3 DNA sequence: TGCAGTGCTAGAGGGACAGACAATCAGCCCCAGCATTTT.

Ten or more counts support this clonotype. The V and J genes are TRBV29-1 and TRBJ2-7; 9 positions agree with TRBD1. Losses at the gene ends were 6 bases for V and 3 bases for J; bases not matched to a gene: 3. From germline, CDR1 is SQVTM and CDR2 ANQGSEA. The CDR3 is 12 amino acids. This chain's CDR3 is CSVRTGVYEQYF. For the CDR3, the DNA is TGCAGCGTGAGGACAGGGGTCTACGAGCAGTACTTC.

The V and J genes are TRBV27 and TRBJ2-7; tentatively, D is TRBD1 (5 bases). The germline V and J ends were trimmed by 6 bases and 5 bases, with 11 bases remaining between them. CDR3 length equals 12 residues. CDR1 is MNHEY, CDR2 SMNVEV, per germline (reference sequence). The CDR3 DNA reads as TGTGCCAGCAGCTCGTGGGGCGACGAGCAGTACTTC. Protein: CASSSWGDEQYF.

This clonotype has ten or more counts. The rearrangement joins TRBV7-8 to TRBJ1-1; D may be TRBD1 (5 bases). With 4 bases removed from V and 0 bases from J, the gap between germline ends came to 9 bases. The CDR3 is 14 residues long. Germline V gene data show CDR1 as SGHVS and CDR2 as FQNEAQ. CDR3: CASSWGRVNTEAFF. CDR3 bases: TGTGCCAGCAGCTGGGGGAGGGTGAACACTGAAGCTTTCTTT.

This clonotype was seen a few times. The rearrangement links TRBV5-1 to TRBJ2-7, with 8 bases matching TRBD2. Unmatched junction bases numbered 10, after V lost 5 bases and J lost 3 bases. Germline CDR1 SGHRS, CDR2 YFSETQ. This CDR3 region has 15 residues. CDR3 amino acids: CASSPTGTRFYEQYF. In DNA, the CDR3 is TGCGCCAGCAGTCCGACCGGGACTAGATTCTACGAGCAGTACTTC.

This clonotype was detected a few times. The gene calls are TRBV29-1 and TRBJ2-1; no firm D call. Trimming removed 4 bases from V and 7 bases from J, with 11 bases in between. Germline V gene sequence: CDR1 SQVTM, CDR2 ANQGSEA. The length of the CDR3 is 12 residues. In DNA, the CDR3 is TGCAGCGTTGCCCCTAACCTTAATGAGCAGTTCTTC. Its translation is CSVAPNLNEQFF.

The chain has TRBV10-3 and TRBJ2-3; 9 nucleotides agree with TRBD2. This CDR3 comprises 15 residues. The V and J ends lost 7 bases and 0 bases, in that order; junction bases with no gene match: 5. Germline V gene sequence: CDR1 ENHRY, CDR2 SYGVKD. CDR3 nucleotides: TGTGCCATCACCAGCGGGGGGTCGAGCACAGATACGCAGTATTTT. Translated: CAITSGGSSTDTQYF.

This clonotype was picked up a small number of times. The chain links TRBV20-1 to TRBJ1-4; 7 bases match TRBD1. Per germline, CDR1 DFQATT and CDR2 SNEGSKA (reference sequence). This CDR3 is built from 16 residues. The CDR3 region is CSATGMGDRASEKLFF. CDR3 DNA: TGCAGCGCCACCGGAATGGGAGACAGGGCTAGTGAAAAACTGTTTTTT.

This clonotype has a handful of counts. CDR3: CSARRGAGLTDTQYF. The CDR3 coding sequence is TGCAGTGCTAGAAGGGGAGCGGGGCTCACAGATACGCAGTATTTT. This sequence joins TRBV20-1 and TRBJ2-3; 7 positions agree with TRBD2. The CDR3 contains 15 residues. The junction had 7 bases not matched to a gene; V was cut back by 2 bases and J by 2 bases. Germline V gene lookup returns CDR1 DFQATT and CDR2 SNEGSKA (reference sequence).

On this clonotype: Germline is not matched at one junction end, which may reflect a read error. The rearrangement links TRBV7-9 to TRBJ2-5; 12 positions agree with TRBD2. Germline loops: CDR1 SEHNR, CDR2 FQNEAQ (reference sequence). This CDR3 has 17 residues. The CDR3: CASSLGLAGVRKETPYF. In DNA, the CDR3 is TGTGCCAGCAGCTTAGGACTAGCGGGGGTCCGCAAAGAGACCCCGTACTTC. Looking up the rest from reference TRBV7-9 and TRBJ2-5 gives the full variable domain: DTGVSQNPRHKITKRGQNVTFRCDPISEHNRLYWYRQTLGQGPEFLTYFQNEAQLEKSRLLSDRFSAERPKGSFSTLEIQRTEQGDSAMYLCASSLGLAGVRKETPYFGPGTRLLVL.

V gene TRBV5-1 combines with J gene TRBJ1-2; 11 nucleotides match TRBD1. J gave up 1 base and V 4 bases, and 9 bases lay outside the gene matches. Germline loops: CDR1 SGHRS, CDR2 YFSETQ. There are 17 residues in the CDR3. CDR3 amino acids: CASSLWTGGAGNYGYTF. CDR3 DNA sequence: TGCGCCAGCAGCCTATGGACAGGGGGCGCGGGTAACTATGGCTACACCTTC.

This sequence joins TRBV2 and TRBJ2-1, with 11 bases lining up with TRBD2. The germline V gene has CDR1 SNHLY and CDR2 FYNNEI. V shed 2 bases and J 0 bases; nucleotides not matched to a gene: 9. The CDR3 has 19 amino acids. The chain's CDR3 is CASSEQGTSGRSSYNEQFF. The CDR3 region has the DNA TGTGCCAGCAGTGAACAGGGGACTAGCGGTCGTAGCTCCTACAATGAGCAGTTCTTC.

V usage is TRBV27 and J usage is TRBJ2-2, with a possible D match to TRBD2 (6 bases). CDR1 MNHEY and CDR2 SMNVEV come from the germline V gene (reference sequence). The CDR3 is made up of 13 amino acids. Between the trimmed V and J ends, which lost 3 bases and 11 bases, there was a span of 13 bases. CDR3 sequence reads: CASSFSPSAELFF. CDR3 nucleotide sequence: TGTGCCAGCAGTTTCTCTCCTAGCGCCGAGCTGTTTTTT.

The chain has TRBV12-3 or TRBV12-4 and TRBJ1-4; tentatively, D is TRBD1 (6 bases). The CDR3 has 13 amino acids. V lost 5 bases and J lost 5, with 9 bases in between. For the CDR3, the DNA is TGTGCCAGCAGTGTCGACAGGAATGAAAAACTGTTTTTT. This encodes CASSVDRNEKLFF.

The rearrangement links TRBV28 to TRBJ2-7; 9 bases align to TRBD1. V shed 3 bases, J shed 6 bases, and the junction held 12 bases outside the gene matches. The CDR3 length is 16 residues. Germline CDR1 reads MDHEN; CDR2 reads SYDVKM. In nucleotides, the CDR3 is TGTGCCAGCAGTTTCTGGCCGGGACAGGGATTCCCCGAGCAGTACTTC. Translation: CASSFWPGQGFPEQYF.

This clonotype has at least ten counts. The chain joins TRBV28 to TRBJ2-1; the D gene is possibly TRBD2 (7 bases). This CDR3 contains 12 residues. V lost 8 bases, J lost 9 bases, and 14 bases lay in between. Germline values: CDR1 MDHEN, CDR2 SYDVKM. Written as DNA, the CDR3 is TGTGCCAGCGTAGGGGGGGGGCCTGAGCAGTTCTTC. It translates to CASVGGGPEQFF. Filled out from reference TRBV28 and TRBJ2-1, the complete variable domain reads DVKVTQSSRYLVKRTGEKVFLECVQDMDHENMFWYRQDPGLGLRLIYFSYDVKMKEKGDIPEGYSVSREKKERFSLILESASTNQTSMYLCASVGGGPEQFFGPGTRLTVL.

This clonotype has just a few counts. This chain joins TRBV7-9 and TRBJ2-7; D unclear. V was trimmed by 5 bases and J by 10 bases, leaving 12 bases between them. The CDR3 contains 11 residues. CDR1 SEHNR and CDR2 FQNEAQ come from the germline V gene (reference sequence). CDR3 loop: CASSARWAQYF. As DNA, the CDR3 is TGTGCCAGCAGCGCCAGGTGGGCACAGTACTTC.

The chain couples TRBV2 to TRBJ2-2; tentative D call: TRBD2 (5 bases). The V gene lost 5 bases and the J gene lost 4 bases, with 14 bases spanning the gap. The CDR3 totals 15 residues. Per the germline V gene, CDR1 is SNHLY and CDR2 is FYNNEI. The CDR3 coding sequence is TGTGCCAGCAGTACGGGATTCACGGCCACCGGGGAGCTGTTTTTT. Its translation: CASSTGFTATGELFF.

This clonotype has just a few counts. The chain employs TRBV5-6 and TRBJ1-5, with D uncertain. Germline V CDR1 and CDR2: SGHDT, YYEEEE. The CDR3 length is 14 residues. V gave up 3 bases and J gave up 3 bases, with 10 bases separating them. The DNA of the CDR3 is TGTGCCAGCAGCTCCCTCAGGAACAATCAGCCCCAGCATTTT. Amino acid sequence: CASSSLRNNQPQHF.

V is TRBV20-1 and J is TRBJ2-4; 8 bases are shared with TRBD2. The trim removed 1 base at V and 9 bases at J, leaving 11 bases unmatched. This CDR3 spans 15 amino acids. Germline CDR1 and CDR2: DFQATT and SNEGSKA (reference sequence). CDR3 sequence (DNA): TGCAGTGCTAGAGTCCCGGGACTAGGTTCCGGCATTCAGTACTTC. Encoded protein: CSARVPGLGSGIQYF.

This clonotype was seen only a few times. The chain links TRBV7-2 to TRBJ1-4; a weak D match, TRBD1 (5 bases). Trimming took off 3 bases at V and 4 bases at J, with 12 bases between the two ends. This CDR3 has 15 amino acids. CDR1 SGHTA and CDR2 FQGNSA come from the germline V gene. CDR3 region: CASSFGDRINEKLFF. Written as DNA, the CDR3 is TGTGCCAGCAGCTTCGGAGACAGAATTAATGAAAAACTGTTTTTT. Looking up the rest from reference TRBV7-2 and TRBJ1-4 gives the full variable domain: GAGVSQSPSNKVTEKGKDVELRCDPISGHTALYWYRQSLGQGLEFLIYFQGNSAPDKSGLPSDRFSAERTGGSVSTLTIQRTQQEDSAVYLCASSFGDRINEKLFFGSGTQLSVL.